The TCR beta chain under discussion was sequenced for a study of shared clonotypes between healthy human individuals. Overall study context: The composition of the donors was a couple of women and a few men aged 18 to 49. Every donor yielded three CD4 naive, three CD4 memory, two CD8 naive and one CD8 memory plate. Points from the study as a whole: Sharing of clonotypes among donors was expected to vary with sequencing depth.

CDR1 and CDR2 (germline): SNHLY, FYNNEI. V lost 4 bases to trimming and J lost 8 bases, with 14 bases between them. CDR3 length: 13 residues. TCRdb keeps only in-frame clones here, not all; method: immunoSEQ multiplex PCR. This repertoire shows 550,000 to 700,000 clones, around three quarters found once; its top ten account for around 2%. A remark on this clone: Antigen specificity is unknown.

CD45RA+ naive and CD45RA-negative memory subsets were separated from CD4+ cells. This receptor was identified in a woman in her 30s in good health. J is TRBJ1-2 and V is TRBV2; weak D call: TRBD1 (6 bases). The sequenced sample consisted of memory CD4+ T cells sorted from blood. Subset given: CD45RA-negative fraction. The CDR3: CASSVTGPEGYTF. The CDR3 nucleotides read TGTGCCAGCAGTGTTACAGGGCCCGAGGGCTACACCTTC.